The entry below gives a single T cell receptor (beta chain) sequence along with its context. V lost 2 bases to trimming and J lost 6 bases, with 13 bases between them. The CDR3 covers 15 residues. Germline V CDR1 and CDR2: LGHNA, YSLEER. The sample originates from a study of blood T cell repertoires in COVID-19. Study-wide context: The United States, Italy and Spain provided the acute and convalescent COVID-19 samples.

Everyone who took part was roughly 18 to 95 years old, and they came from about 25 US areas. Assignment of participants to cohorts was predicated upon participant-reported clinical history. Before being deemed recovered, Cohort 3 donors had two negative PCRs, clearance, or symptom resolution. Profiled with immunoSEQ multiplex PCR; TCRdb holds only in-frame clones, not every one. This sample carries 310,000 or so clones, 87% of them seen once, and the ten largest clones take around 9%. The V and J genes are TRBV4-3 and TRBJ2-2; tentative D call: TRBD2 (5 bases). Source material: PBMCs or T cells enriched from blood (not recorded which). This sequence was found in a woman aged 18-35 years who had recovered from COVID-19. As DNA, the CDR3 is TGCGCCAGCAGCCAAATAGAGGGTTTCCCCGGGGAGCTGTTTTTT. Translated, it gives CASSQIEGFPGELFF.